This T cell receptor beta chain appears in the sequencing data of a study of T cells in Graves' hyperthyroidism and ophthalmopathy. Study-level results: Expanded thyroid clonotypes (above 0.001) were mostly also found in blood.

Amplified TCR beta CDR3 regions came from RNA transcripts. The study used the HTBI primer set for a first-round RT-PCR of the TCR CDR3. Each CDR3 protein is one row after TCRdb ran MiXCR on the multiplex PCR reads. The table lists a few hundred thousand distinct CDR3 sequences, 12% to 15% of them singletons. This clonotype was seen repeatedly, ten times or more. The antigen is not known. Patients having uncontrolled infection, another autoimmune disease, pregnancy or lactation were not included. The receptor was isolated from a woman aged 40 to 50 with Graves' ophthalmopathy. The sample comprised blood.

The CDR3 here is CASSLVKGAQPQHF. CDR3 nucleotide sequence: TGTGCCAGCAGCTTAGTTAAGGGGGCTCAGCCCCAGCATTTT. The V and J genes are TRBV7-2 and TRBJ1-5; the match to TRBD1 covers 7 bases. The CDR3 runs 14 residues. The trim removed 1 base at V and 6 bases at J, leaving 3 bases unmatched. Germline CDR1 is SGHTA and CDR2 is FQGNSA.